Listed here are 13 T cell receptor beta chains from one sample, sequenced in a study of blood T cells in healthy people across ages. It was with a sample-barcoded 5' primer and a J-beta primer mix that a second PCR of roughly 6 to 12 cycles was run. MiXCR, applied by TCRdb to the 5' RACE reads, yields one record per CDR3 protein. This sample has about 1.5 million distinct CDR3 sequences, with 35% to 45% found just once. Sample: blood. The receptors were gathered from a woman aged 18-29 years in good health.

The chain is built from TRBV11-2 and TRBJ2-1, with D perhaps TRBD2 (6 bases). This CDR3 region has 15 residues. The V end lost 6 bases, the J end lost 1 base, and 13 bases lay between the germline ends. Per germline, CDR1 SGHAT and CDR2 FQNNGV. The CDR3 loop is CASRTTRGSYNEQFF. The CDR3 bases are TGTGCCAGCAGAACGACTAGGGGTTCCTACAATGAGCAGTTCTTC.

The V call is TRBV3-1, the J call TRBJ1-2; D may be TRBD1 (6 bases). V lost 4 bases and J lost 5, with 20 bases in between. This CDR3 is 16 amino acids long. Germline CDR1 and CDR2: LGHDT and YNNKEL (reference sequence). CDR3: CASSPLPGGGVYGYTF. DNA for the CDR3: TGTGCCAGCAGCCCCCTCCCGGGGGGCGGAGTGTATGGCTACACCTTC. Variable domain in full (rest from reference TRBV3-1 and TRBJ1-2): DTAVSQTPKYLVTQMGNDKSIKCEQNLGHDTMYWYKQDSKKFLKIMFSYNNKELIINETVPNRFSPKSPDKAHLNLHINSLELGDSAVYFCASSPLPGGGVYGYTFGSGTRLTVV.

In its sample, this clonotype was seen a few times. J is TRBJ1-2 and V is TRBV15, with TRBD1 matching 10 bases. Germline lookup yields CDR1 LNHNV and CDR2 YYDKDF (reference sequence). This CDR3 contains 17 residues. After removal of 0 bases from V and 2 bases from J, the junction contained 6 bases not matched to a gene. The CDR3 loop reads CATSRDRLDRGNYGYTF. The CDR3 nucleotides are TGTGCCACCAGCAGAGATCGGCTGGACAGGGGGAACTATGGCTACACCTTC.

The chain recombines TRBV12-3 or TRBV12-4 with TRBJ2-1, with a tentative D call TRBD2 (5 bases). The CDR3 has 13 amino acids. V was pared by 7 bases and J by 3 bases, with 10 bases between. The CDR3 sequence is CASNGGHYNEQFF. DNA for the CDR3: TGTGCCAGCAATGGAGGTCACTACAATGAGCAGTTCTTC.

This chain uses TRBV27 with TRBJ2-3; no clear D. Deletions cut 5 bases from V and 2 bases from J, with 11 bases between. Germline CDR1 MNHEY, CDR2 SMNVEV (reference sequence). The CDR3 has 14 residues. CDR3 in amino acids: CASSIGGVTDTQYF. The CDR3 nucleotides are TGTGCCAGCAGTATAGGTGGAGTCACAGATACGCAGTATTTT.

This clonotype was found once. The rearrangement links TRBV7-8 to TRBJ1-5, with TRBD1 identical over 12 bases. CDR1 and CDR2 from the germline V gene are SGHVS and FQNEAQ. The CDR3 consists of 18 residues. J was trimmed by 6 bases and V by 2 bases; bases with no gene match: 11. The CDR3 DNA reads TGTGCCAGCAGCTTAAGTGGCGCGGGGACAGGGGGCGGTCAGCCCCAGCATTTT. Its translation: CASSLSGAGTGGGQPQHF. The full variable domain, rest sourced from reference TRBV7-8 and TRBJ1-5, is GAGVSQSPRYKVAKRGQDVALRCDPISGHVSLFWYQQALGQGPEFLTYFQNEAQLDKSGLPSDRFFAERPEGSVSTLKIQRTQQEDSAVYLCASSLSGAGTGGGQPQHFGDGTRLSIL.

V is TRBV6-5 and J is TRBJ2-4, with 7 nucleotides matching TRBD2. With 6 bases clipped from V and 7 bases from J, the junction kept 9 bases outside the gene matches. CDR3 size: 14 residues. CDR1 MNHEY and CDR2 SVGAGI come from the germline V gene. The CDR3 is CASRTGRSGNIQYF. The CDR3 DNA follows: TGTGCCAGCAGAACCGGGCGTAGCGGGAACATTCAGTACTTC.

The chain carries TRBV6-2 or TRBV6-3 and TRBJ2-3, with D unresolved. The CDR3 sequence is 12 residues long. The V gene lost 7 bases and the J gene lost 4 bases, with 9 bases spanning the gap. Germline CDR1 MNHEY, CDR2 SVGEGT. This chain's CDR3 is CASMSRADTQYF. As DNA, the CDR3 is TGTGCCAGCATGTCGAGAGCAGATACGCAGTATTTT.

The rearrangement uses TRBV4-3 and TRBJ2-7; D is unresolved. The length of the CDR3 is 16 residues. Germline lookup yields CDR1 LGHNA and CDR2 YSLEER. The V and J ends lost 1 base and 7 bases respectively, with 20 bases between them. The CDR3 DNA sequence: TGCGCCAGCAGCCAAGTCTCCACGGAGCCCTACAATGAGCAGTACTTC. It specifies CASSQVSTEPYNEQYF.

The V gene is TRBV4-1, the J gene TRBJ2-1, with 11 bases matching TRBD2. This CDR3 has 17 residues. The V gene end was trimmed by 1 base and the J gene end by 0 bases; junction bases not matched to a gene: 2. Germline V gene lookup returns CDR1 MGHRA and CDR2 YSYEKL. The DNA for the CDR3 is TGCGCCAGCAGCCAAGCAGGGACTAGCGGCTCCTACAATGAGCAGTTCTTC. Its protein product is CASSQAGTSGSYNEQFF.

The chain employs TRBV20-1 and TRBJ2-7; TRBD1 aligns across 7 bases. The CDR3 is made up of 16 amino acids. The germline V gene encodes CDR1 DFQATT and CDR2 SNEGSKA (reference sequence). V gave up 0 bases and J gave up 7 bases; unmatched junction bases: 15. The DNA for the CDR3 is TGCAGTGCTAGAGATAGGGGGCAGAGACTTTACAATGAGCAGTACTTC. Encoded protein: CSARDRGQRLYNEQYF.

The chain combines TRBV6-2 or TRBV6-3 with TRBJ1-2, with a tentative D call TRBD1 (5 bases). Germline values: CDR1 MNHEY, CDR2 SVGEGT. This CDR3 is built from 13 residues. Trimming took 6 bases from V and 6 from J, leaving 14 bases between them. The CDR3 region is CASSRRTIHGYTF. The CDR3 DNA sequence: TGTGCCAGCAGCCGACGGACAATCCATGGCTACACCTTC.

The rearrangement joins TRBV20-1 to TRBJ2-5; 7 bases are shared with TRBD1. The DNA end is more similar to TRBJ2-7, so the J call may be wrong. The CDR3 loop spans 13 amino acids. Germline V gives CDR1 DFQATT, CDR2 SNEGSKA (reference sequence). CDR3 bases: TGCAGTGCTAGCCGGGACAGAGACTACGAGCAGTACTTC. It yields the protein CSASRDRDYEQYF.